This TCR beta chain appears in the sequencing data of a study of neurological immune-mediated disorders. Notes on the study in general: The greatest TCR clonal expansion occurred in HTLV-1-associated myelopathy and the least in multiple sclerosis, which fell below healthy controls.

A few counts support this clonotype. Its antigen is as yet unknown. The cDNA came from 5'RACE with 10-nucleotide random UMIs. TCRdb fed the 5' RACE reads into MiXCR, producing one record per CDR3 protein. The table lists about 50,000 distinct CDR3 sequences, around a sixth of them singletons. Germline V gives CDR1 LNHDA, CDR2 SQIVND (reference sequence). The CDR3 covers 13 residues. V gave up 5 bases and J gave up 1 base, with 8 bases separating them. The unsorted libraries had their origin in 2 million PBMCs stored at -80 C. Sequenced material: PBMCs. The TCR sequence derives from a man in his 60s in good health. V and J are TRBV19 and TRBJ1-1; D unresolved. The CDR3 reads CASSSPPNTEAFF. The CDR3 DNA reads TGTGCCAGTAGTTCGCCTCCGAACACTGAAGCTTTCTTT.